The 26 T cell receptor beta chains below all came from one sample that was sequenced in a study of metastatic and nonmetastatic thyroid tumors. Every patient underwent thyroid surgery untreated. TCRdb redid the clone calls on the PCR reads using MiXCR. The repertoire holds about 38,000 clones, with 25% to 30% as singletons. Sequencing used blood. These receptors were collected from a female donor with papillary thyroid cancer or a benign thyroid nodule (not recorded which). Some clones in this sample may be carry-over from other donors' samples.

This clone was observed many times. Within the sample, other DNA sequences also encode this same CDR3. This chain uses TRBV28 with TRBJ1-1; maybe TRBD1 (6 bases). Trimming cost V 5 bases and J 5 bases, with 21 bases left between them. The CDR3 sequence is 16 residues long. Germline CDR1 is MDHEN and CDR2 is SYDVKM. This CDR3 is CASSLTRRGGGTEAFF. CDR3 in DNA: TGTGCCAGCAGTCTCACCCGCAGGGGCGGCGGGACTGAAGCTTTCTTT.

This clone was seen many times. The DNA of the CDR3 is TGTGCCAGCAGCGTAGTGGGGGAGGGGAGTGGAACCATATATTTT. Its protein product is CASSVVGEGSGTIYF. This chain uses TRBV9 with TRBJ1-3, with a possible D match to TRBD1 (5 bases). The V end was cut by 0 bases, the J end by 10 bases, with 17 bases between. The CDR3 totals 15 residues. CDR1 SGDLS and CDR2 YYNGEE come from the germline V gene.

The chain has TRBV28 and TRBJ1-2, with 8 bases that match TRBD1. The germline V gene has CDR1 MDHEN and CDR2 SYDVKM. Trimming at V came to 5 bases and at J to 4 bases, leaving 9 bases not matched to a gene. This CDR3 region has 15 residues. CDR3 sequence reads: CASSPGTGGVYGYTF. The CDR3 DNA reads TGTGCCAGCAGTCCCGGAACAGGGGGGGTCTATGGCTACACCTTC.

This clone was counted at least ten times. Likely a read error: the CDR3 ends without its conserved phenylalanine or tryptophan. V gene TRBV29-1 combines with J gene TRBJ2-1, with D possibly TRBD1 on 5 matching bases. Per germline, CDR1 SQVTM and CDR2 ANQGSEA. Between the trimmed V and J ends, which lost 5 bases and 4 bases, there was a span of 12 bases. There are 13 residues in the CDR3. This CDR3 is CSVQQTEYNEQFL. The CDR3 DNA reads as TGCAGCGTTCAGCAGACAGAGTACAATGAGCAGTTCCTC.

J is TRBJ1-1 and V is TRBV6-1; D remains unclear. Germline V gives CDR1 MNHNS, CDR2 SASEGT. V lost 3 bases, J lost 5 bases, and 7 bases lay in between. The CDR3 runs 12 residues. The CDR3 protein is CASSDIVTEAFF. CDR3 nucleotide sequence: TGTGCCAGCAGTGATATAGTGACTGAAGCTTTCTTT.

V gene TRBV2 combines with J gene TRBJ2-7, with D possibly TRBD2 on 5 matching bases. V lost 6 bases to trimming and J lost 6 bases, with 12 bases between them. CDR3 size: 12 residues. Germline-derived CDR1 and CDR2 are SNHLY and FYNNEI. The DNA of the CDR3 is TGTGCCAGCAGACAAACTAGAGGCGAGCAGTACTTC. Translation: CASRQTRGEQYF.

This clone came up many times. The V gene is TRBV7-2, the J gene TRBJ2-3; either TRBD1 or TRBD2 may supply D (7 bases each). This CDR3 contains 15 residues. V lost 5 bases and J 1 base, leaving 13 bases between the germline ends. Germline CDR1 SGHTA, CDR2 FQGNSA. The CDR3: CASSLRGGGTDTQYF. DNA for the CDR3: TGTGCCAGCAGCCTCAGGGGGGGTGGCACAGATACGCAGTATTTT.

This clone occurred many times. This chain links TRBV4-1 with TRBJ2-5; the D gene is possibly TRBD2 (5 bases). The CDR3 has 15 residues. CDR1 is MGHRA and CDR2 is YSYEKL in the germline V gene. V lost 4 bases and J 2 bases, leaving 14 bases between the germline ends. CDR3 nucleotides: TGCGCCAGCAGCCCCACAGTCCGGGGACAAGAGACCCAGTACTTC. This translates into CASSPTVRGQETQYF.

This clone has at least ten counts. This sequence joins TRBV10-3 and TRBJ2-7; 8 positions agree with TRBD1. The junction had 7 bases not matched to a gene; V was cut back by 8 bases and J by 1 base. The CDR3 loop spans 14 amino acids. CDR1 and CDR2 (germline): ENHRY, SYGVKD. CDR3 DNA: TGTGCCATCGACCAGGGACAGGCTTCCTACGAGCAGTACTTC. This translates into CAIDQGQASYEQYF.

This clone was recorded many times. The gene calls are TRBV6-1 and TRBJ1-5; D gene uncertain. The CDR3 is 14 amino acids. CDR1 and CDR2 (germline): MNHNS, SASEGT. The V and J ends lost 2 bases and 0 bases respectively, with 5 bases between them. The CDR3 sequence: CASSEMYSNQPQHF. As DNA, the CDR3 is TGTGCCAGCAGTGAAATGTATAGCAATCAGCCCCAGCATTTT.

This clone was counted only a few times. The chain recombines TRBV20-1 with TRBJ1-1, with D perhaps matching TRBD1 (5 bases). Germline V lookup: CDR1 DFQATT, CDR2 SNEGSKA (reference sequence). With 4 bases removed from V and 3 bases from J, the gap between germline ends came to 15 bases. CDR3 length equals 14 residues. The CDR3 loop reads CSATLGVGDTEAFF. DNA of the CDR3: TGCAGTGCTACCCTTGGGGTGGGGGACACTGAAGCTTTCTTT.

In this sample, this clone is medium-sized. The chain recombines TRBV28 with TRBJ2-7; D gene ambiguous. The germline gives CDR1 MDHEN, CDR2 SYDVKM. The CDR3 contains 12 residues. V was clipped by 3 bases and J by 5 bases, with 8 bases between them. The CDR3 bases are TGTGCCAGCAGTTTTGGCCAGAACGAGCAGTACTTC. This codes for CASSFGQNEQYF.

In its sample, this clone was seen many times. This may arise from a read error, as a much more abundant clone is one base away. Other DNA variants within this sample encode the same CDR3. CDR3 residues: CASSWGQGNGYTF. The CDR3 coding sequence is TGTGCCAGCAGCTGGGGGCAGGGGAACGGCTACACCTTC. V usage is TRBV7-9 and J usage is TRBJ1-2, with D maybe TRBD1 (6 bases). V was cut by 4 bases and J by 8 bases, with 14 bases left in between. Looked up from germline, CDR1 is SEHNR and CDR2 is FQNEAQ (reference sequence). The CDR3 extends over 13 amino acids.

In the case of this clone: A junction boundary mismatches the germline segment, possibly from a read error. The identical CDR3 is also encoded by other nucleotide sequences in the sample. The chain employs TRBV20-1 and TRBJ2-3, with TRBD1 as a possible D gene (6 bases). The CDR3 spans 14 residues. Germline loops: CDR1 DFQATT, CDR2 SNEGSKA (reference sequence). The CDR3 sequence: CSARYTGFTDTQYF. The CDR3 DNA reads as TGCAGTGCTAGATACACAGGGTTCACAGATACTCAGTATTTT.

This clone is termed medium-sized. This chain uses TRBV6-1 with TRBJ1-1; 8 bases line up with TRBD1. After removal of 8 bases from V and 5 bases from J, the junction contained 7 bases not matched to a gene. The CDR3 sequence is 13 residues long. CDR1 is MNHNS and CDR2 is SASEGT in the germline V gene. Here the CDR3 reads CASPGTGGTEAFF. The CDR3 DNA is TGTGCCAGCCCAGGAACAGGGGGGACTGAAGCTTTCTTT.

The rearrangement uses TRBV5-5 and TRBJ2-7, with D uncertain. V was trimmed by 4 bases and J by 3 bases, leaving 11 bases between them. Germline V gives CDR1 SGHKS, CDR2 YYEKEE (reference sequence). The CDR3 has 13 residues. CDR3 region: CASSVRVNYEQYF. The CDR3 nucleotides read TGTGCCAGCAGCGTTAGGGTGAACTACGAGCAGTACTTC.

The chain is built from TRBV2 and TRBJ2-3; possibly TRBD2 for D (6 bases). Germline values: CDR1 SNHLY, CDR2 FYNNEI. This CDR3 has 14 residues. Trimming removed 2 bases from V and 5 bases from J, with 11 bases in between. The CDR3 DNA sequence: TGTGCCAGCAGTGAAATAATTAGCGGAGATACGCAGTATTTT. Amino acid sequence: CASSEIISGDTQYF.

The rearrangement links TRBV20-1 to TRBJ1-6; 11 bases match TRBD1. There are 15 residues in the CDR3. The junction had 3 bases not matched to a gene; V was cut back by 5 bases and J by 3 bases. Germline CDR1 reads DFQATT; CDR2 reads SNEGSKA (reference sequence). The CDR3 DNA follows: TGCAGTGCTGGACAGGGGGCTAACTATAATTCACCCCTCCACTTT. It encodes CSAGQGANYNSPLHF.

The chain has TRBV4-1 and TRBJ2-2; D not resolved. Germline lookup yields CDR1 MGHRA and CDR2 YSYEKL. The CDR3 length is 14 residues. V gave up 0 bases and J gave up 6 bases, with 8 bases separating them. The CDR3 DNA reads as TGCGCCAGCAGCCAAGAAGGCGGCGCCGGGGAGCTGTTTTTT. Protein sequence: CASSQEGGAGELFF.

This clone was detected many times. This chain links TRBV20-1 with TRBJ2-5; D may match TRBD1 or TRBD2 (6 bases each). The V end lost 4 bases, the J end lost 0 bases, and 18 bases lay between the germline ends. Germline V gene lookup returns CDR1 DFQATT and CDR2 SNEGSKA (reference sequence). The CDR3 covers 16 residues. The CDR3 bases are TGCAGTGCTAACGCGGGACAAGTAGGAAACCAAGAGACCCAGTACTTC. Its protein is CSANAGQVGNQETQYF.

This clone came up a few times. V usage is TRBV28 and J usage is TRBJ1-2; D remains ambiguous. The V end lost 3 bases, the J end lost 2 bases, and 7 bases lay between the germline ends. Germline CDR1 reads MDHEN; CDR2 reads SYDVKM. CDR3 size: 13 residues. CDR3 sequence reads: CASSLTKNYGYTF. CDR3 DNA: TGTGCCAGCAGTTTGACAAAGAACTATGGCTACACCTTC.

To note about this clone: A junction boundary mismatches the germline segment, possibly from a read error. CDR3 residues: CASSYRDSHNEQFF. The CDR3 DNA reads as TGTGCCAGTAGTTACCGGGACTCCCACAATGAGCAGTTCTTC. V is TRBV6-2 or TRBV6-3 and J is TRBJ2-1, with a tentative D call TRBD2 (6 bases). CDR3 size: 14 residues. Germline V CDR1 and CDR2: MNHEY, SVGEGT.

This clone occurred a few times. The rearrangement links TRBV7-2 to TRBJ1-5, with a weak D call TRBD1 (5 bases). Trimming took 1 base from V and 0 from J, leaving 7 bases between them. In germline, CDR1 is SGHTA, CDR2 FQGNSA. The CDR3 contains 15 residues. Here the CDR3 reads CASSLGDPSNQPQHF. The CDR3 bases are TGTGCCAGCAGCTTAGGGGACCCTAGCAATCAGCCCCAGCATTTT.

This clone was picked up many times. The J gene is TRBJ2-7, the V gene TRBV7-8; 7 bases are shared with TRBD1. The CDR3 contains 16 residues. V shed 4 bases and J 0 bases; nucleotides not matched to a gene: 9. The germline CDR1 and CDR2 sequences are SGHVS and FQNEAQ. The CDR3 spells CASSSVTGPSSYEQYF. The CDR3 region has the DNA TGTGCCAGCAGCTCCGTGACAGGGCCGAGCTCCTACGAGCAGTACTTC. Full variable domain (missing parts from reference TRBV7-8 and TRBJ2-7): GAGVSQSPRYKVAKRGQDVALRCDPISGHVSLFWYQQALGQGPEFLTYFQNEAQLDKSGLPSDRFFAERPEGSVSTLKIQRTQQEDSAVYLCASSSVTGPSSYEQYFGPGTRLTVT.

In its sample, this clone was seen many times. The chain carries TRBV12-3 or TRBV12-4 and TRBJ1-5; D may be TRBD1 (6 bases). The CDR3 spans 16 residues. The V gene lost 0 bases and the J gene lost 4 bases, with 13 bases spanning the gap. The CDR3 region has the DNA TGTGCCAGCAGTTTAGCCGCAGGGGTGGGGAATCAGCCCCAGCATTTT. It is translated as CASSLAAGVGNQPQHF.

The chain links TRBV20-1 to TRBJ2-7, with 8 bases matching TRBD1. V gave up 6 bases and J gave up 2 bases; unmatched junction bases: 6. The CDR3 covers 13 residues. Looked up from germline, CDR1 is DFQATT and CDR2 is SNEGSKA (reference sequence). In DNA form, the CDR3 reads TGCAGTGCGGAACGCAGGGGGCCCTACGAGCAGTACTTC. Protein product: CSAERRGPYEQYF.